Sequencing of this TCR beta chain was carried out in a study of PD-1 blockade in classical Hodgkin lymphoma. Repertoires were generated with immunoSEQ multiplex PCR, while TCRdb's copy carries only in-frame clones and drops some. The data contain approximately 26,000 clones, roughly 70% of them singletons. The ends were cut back, 4 bases at V and 4 bases at J, with 16 bases in the middle. This CDR3 has 14 amino acids. In germline, CDR1 is GTSNPN, CDR2 SVGIG (reference sequence). This clone came up many times. Its specificity is not known. With no exception, relapse followed autologous stem cell transplantation in all patients, and brentuximab vedotin exposure varied. Study-wide results and caveats: Complete responders entered with baseline diversity on par with newly diagnosed patients, the results showed.

This clonotype was sampled from a human donor with classical Hodgkin lymphoma. The V call is TRBV30, the J call TRBJ1-2; tentative D call: TRBD1 (5 bases). The starting material was peripheral blood mononuclear cells (PBMCs), obtained before the second cycle of nivolumab. CDR3 coding DNA: TGTGCCTGGAAGGGAAAGGGGCTGGGCTATGGCTACACCTTC. Translation gives CAWKGKGLGYGYTF.